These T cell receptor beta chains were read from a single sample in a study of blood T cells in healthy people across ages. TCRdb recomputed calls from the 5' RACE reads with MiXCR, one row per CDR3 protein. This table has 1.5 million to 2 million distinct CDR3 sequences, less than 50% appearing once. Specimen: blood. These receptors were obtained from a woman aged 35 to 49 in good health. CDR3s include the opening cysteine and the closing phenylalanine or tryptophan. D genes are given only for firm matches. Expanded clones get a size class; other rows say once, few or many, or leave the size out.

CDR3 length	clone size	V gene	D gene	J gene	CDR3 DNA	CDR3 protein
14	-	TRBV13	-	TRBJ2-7	TGTGCCAGCAGCTTATCGGCGTTGGCTTACGAGCAGTACTTC	CASSLSALAYEQYF
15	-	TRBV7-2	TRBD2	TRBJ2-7	TGTGCCAGCAGCAATTTAGCGGGGGCCTACAATGAGCAGTACTTC	CASSNLAGAYNEQYF
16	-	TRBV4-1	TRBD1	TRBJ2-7	TGCGCCAGCAGCCGACTCCCGGGACAGGGTATGTACGAGCAGTACTTC	CASSRLPGQGMYEQYF
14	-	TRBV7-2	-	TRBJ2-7	TGTGCCAGCAGCTTTAGCCTGCGGCAGTACGAGCAGTACTTC	CASSFSLRQYEQYF
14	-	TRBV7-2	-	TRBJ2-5	TGTGCCAGCAGGATGTCGTCCCGGTACAATGAGCAGTACTTC	CASRMSSRYNEQYF
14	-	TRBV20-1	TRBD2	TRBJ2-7	TGCAGTGCTAGGCCCGGGACTAGGGTCTACGAGCAGTACTTC	CSARPGTRVYEQYF
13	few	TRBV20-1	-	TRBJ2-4	TGCAGTGCTAGAGATCAACCTTCAAACATTCAGTACTTC	CSARDQPSNIQYF
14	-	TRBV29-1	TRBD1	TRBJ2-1	TGCAGCGTTGAATCAGACAGGGGGCTAAATGAGCAGTTCTTC	CSVESDRGLNEQFF
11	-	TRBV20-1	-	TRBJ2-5	TGCAGTGGACTACATAAAGAGACCCAGTACTTC	CSGLHKETQYF
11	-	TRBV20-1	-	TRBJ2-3	TGCAGTGCTGGCCCGGCAGATACGCAGTATTTT	CSAGPADTQYF
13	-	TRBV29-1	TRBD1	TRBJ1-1	TGCAGCGGCAGGGACAGAGAGCAGGCTGAAGCTTTCTTT	CSGRDREQAEAFF
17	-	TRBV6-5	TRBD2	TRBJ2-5	TGTGCCAGCAGTTACCGACCGGGACTAGCGGGGGCGGAGACCCAGTACTTC	CASSYRPGLAGAETQYF
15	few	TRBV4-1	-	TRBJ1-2	TGCGCCAGCAGCCAAGAATATGCCCTTAACTATGGCTACACCTTC	CASSQEYALNYGYTF
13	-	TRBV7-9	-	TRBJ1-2	TGTGCCAGCAGCCCAAGTCAGGGATATGGCTACACCTTC	CASSPSQGYGYTF
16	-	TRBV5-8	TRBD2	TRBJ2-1	TGTGCCAGCAGCTCAACCGGGGCGGGGGGGATCGATGAGCAGTTCTTC	CASSSTGAGGIDEQFF
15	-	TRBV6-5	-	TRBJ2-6	TGTGCCAACAGTTATTGGGGCTCTGGGGCCAACGTCCTGACTTTC	CANSYWGSGANVLTF
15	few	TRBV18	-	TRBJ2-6	TGTGCCAGCTCATCGTCCGACTCTGGGGCCAACGTCCTGACTTTC	CASSSSDSGANVLTF
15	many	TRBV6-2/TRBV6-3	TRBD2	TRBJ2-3	TGTGCCAGCAGATCTAGCGGGGGACGCACAGATACGCAGTATTTT	CASRSSGGRTDTQYF
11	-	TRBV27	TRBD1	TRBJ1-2	TGTGCCACAGGGGGCGCCTATGGCTACACCTTC	CATGGAYGYTF
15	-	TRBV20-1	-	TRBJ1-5	TGCAGTGCTAGAGATTTGCGACAGGGCAATCAGCCCCAGCATTTT	CSARDLRQGNQPQHF
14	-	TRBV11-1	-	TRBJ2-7	TGTGCCAGCAGCTTTGGGCTGGGCCCCAACGAGCAGTACTTC	CASSFGLGPNEQYF
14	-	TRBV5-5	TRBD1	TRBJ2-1	TGTGCCAGCAGCCCGAGACAGGGCCACAATGAGCAGTTCTTC	CASSPRQGHNEQFF
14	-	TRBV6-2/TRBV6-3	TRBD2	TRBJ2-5	TGTGCCAGCAGTTACGCGGGGGGGTGGGAGACCCAGTACTTC	CASSYAGGWETQYF
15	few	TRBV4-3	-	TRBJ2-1	TGCGCCAGCAGCCACTGGGGGGTCCTTCAGGGTGAGCAGTTCTTC	CASSHWGVLQGEQFF
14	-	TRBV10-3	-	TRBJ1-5	TGTGCCATCAGAGGGCAGGGCGGCAATCAGCCCCAGCATTTT	CAIRGQGGNQPQHF
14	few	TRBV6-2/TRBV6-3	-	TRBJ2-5	TGTGCCAGCAGGTCTATACAGGGTCCAGAGACCCAGTACTTC	CASRSIQGPETQYF
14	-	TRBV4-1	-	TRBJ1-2	TGCGCCAGCAGCCAAGGTCACCGTAACTATGGCTACACCTTC	CASSQGHRNYGYTF